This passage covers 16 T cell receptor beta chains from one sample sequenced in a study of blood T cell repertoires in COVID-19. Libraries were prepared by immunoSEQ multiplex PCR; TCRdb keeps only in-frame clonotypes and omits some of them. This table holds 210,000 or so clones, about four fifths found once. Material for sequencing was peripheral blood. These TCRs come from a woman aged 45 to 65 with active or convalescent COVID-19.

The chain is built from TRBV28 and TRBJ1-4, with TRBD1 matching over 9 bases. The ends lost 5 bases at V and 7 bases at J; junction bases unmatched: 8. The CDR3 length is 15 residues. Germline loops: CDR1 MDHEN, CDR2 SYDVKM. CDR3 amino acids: CASSRTGGYSEKLFF. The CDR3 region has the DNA TGTGCCAGCAGTAGAACAGGGGGCTACAGTGAAAAACTGTTTTTT.

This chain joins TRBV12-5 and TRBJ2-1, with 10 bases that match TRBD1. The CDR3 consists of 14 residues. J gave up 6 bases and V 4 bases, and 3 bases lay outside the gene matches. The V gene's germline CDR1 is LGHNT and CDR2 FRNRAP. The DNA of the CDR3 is TGTGCTAGTGGTTCGGGACAGGGGTCCAATGAGCAGTTCTTC. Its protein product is CASGSGQGSNEQFF. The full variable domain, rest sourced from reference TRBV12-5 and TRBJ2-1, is DARVTQTPRHKVTEMGQEVTMRCQPILGHNTVFWYRQTMMQGLELLAYFRNRAPLDDSGMPKDRFSAEMPDATLATLKIQPSEPRDSAVYFCASGSGQGSNEQFFGPGTRLTVL.

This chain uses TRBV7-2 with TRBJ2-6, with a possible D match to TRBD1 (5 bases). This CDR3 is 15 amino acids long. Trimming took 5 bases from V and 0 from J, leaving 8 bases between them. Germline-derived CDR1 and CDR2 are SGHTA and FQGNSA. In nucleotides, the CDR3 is TGTGCCAGCAGCCTGGACAACTCTGGGGCCAACGTCCTGACTTTC. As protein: CASSLDNSGANVLTF.

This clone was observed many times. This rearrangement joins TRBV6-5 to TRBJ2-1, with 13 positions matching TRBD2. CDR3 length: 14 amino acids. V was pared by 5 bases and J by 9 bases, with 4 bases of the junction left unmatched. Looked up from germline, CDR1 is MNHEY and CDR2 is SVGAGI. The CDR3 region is CASSPGLAGTEQFF. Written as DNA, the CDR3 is TGTGCCAGCAGTCCGGGACTAGCGGGAACTGAGCAGTTCTTC.

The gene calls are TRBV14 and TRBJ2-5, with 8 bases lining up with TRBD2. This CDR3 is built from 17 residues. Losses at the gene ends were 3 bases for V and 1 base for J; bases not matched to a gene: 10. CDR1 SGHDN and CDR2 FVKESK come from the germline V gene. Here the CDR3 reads CASSQWVVAGSQETQYF. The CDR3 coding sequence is TGTGCCAGCAGCCAGTGGGTAGTAGCGGGGAGCCAAGAGACCCAGTACTTC.

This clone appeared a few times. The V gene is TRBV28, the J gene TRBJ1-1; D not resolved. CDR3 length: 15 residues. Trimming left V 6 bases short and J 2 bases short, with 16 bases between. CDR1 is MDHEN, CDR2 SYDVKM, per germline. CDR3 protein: CASRFIQVVNTEAFF. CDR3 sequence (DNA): TGTGCCAGCAGATTCATTCAGGTTGTTAACACTGAAGCTTTCTTT.

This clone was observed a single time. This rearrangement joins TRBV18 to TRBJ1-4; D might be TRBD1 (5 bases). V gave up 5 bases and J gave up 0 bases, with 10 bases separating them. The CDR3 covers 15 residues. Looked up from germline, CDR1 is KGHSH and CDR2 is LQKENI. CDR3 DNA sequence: TGTGCCAGCTCAACACAACAGGCAACTAATGAAAAACTGTTTTTT. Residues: CASSTQQATNEKLFF.

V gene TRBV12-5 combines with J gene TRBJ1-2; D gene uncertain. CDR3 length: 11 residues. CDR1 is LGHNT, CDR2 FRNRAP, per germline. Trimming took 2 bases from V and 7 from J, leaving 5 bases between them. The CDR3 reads CASGLMAGYTF. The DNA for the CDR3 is TGTGCTAGTGGTTTGATGGCTGGCTACACCTTC.

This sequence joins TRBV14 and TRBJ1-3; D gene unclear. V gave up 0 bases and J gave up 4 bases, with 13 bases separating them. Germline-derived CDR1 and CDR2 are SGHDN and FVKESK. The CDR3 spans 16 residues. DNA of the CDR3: TGTGCCAGCAGCCAAGAAACGGCCTCGGGAGGAAACACCATATATTTT. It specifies CASSQETASGGNTIYF.

CDR3 in DNA: TGTGCCAGCAGTCCCTCAACCGGGACAGGGGGTTCACCCCTCCACTTT. Residues: CASSPSTGTGGSPLHF. The V call is TRBV27, the J call TRBJ1-6; 11 bases map to TRBD1. The V segment lost 5 bases and the J segment 9 bases; nucleotides outside the gene matches: 9. This CDR3 comprises 16 residues. CDR1 is MNHEY and CDR2 is SMNVEV in the germline V gene (reference sequence).

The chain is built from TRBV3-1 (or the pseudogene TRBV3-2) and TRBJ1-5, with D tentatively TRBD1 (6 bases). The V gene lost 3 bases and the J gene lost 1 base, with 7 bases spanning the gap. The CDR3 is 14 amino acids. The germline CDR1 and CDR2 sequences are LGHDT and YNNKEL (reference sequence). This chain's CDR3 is CASSHGQSNQPQHF. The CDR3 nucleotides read TGTGCCAGCAGCCACGGACAGAGCAATCAGCCCCAGCATTTT.

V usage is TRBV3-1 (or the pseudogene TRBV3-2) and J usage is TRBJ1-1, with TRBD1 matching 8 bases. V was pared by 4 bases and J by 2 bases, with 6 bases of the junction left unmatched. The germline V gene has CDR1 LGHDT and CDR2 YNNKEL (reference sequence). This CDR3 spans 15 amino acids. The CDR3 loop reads CASSPWTGLNTEAFF. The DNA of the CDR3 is TGTGCCAGCAGCCCCTGGACAGGGCTTAACACTGAAGCTTTCTTT.

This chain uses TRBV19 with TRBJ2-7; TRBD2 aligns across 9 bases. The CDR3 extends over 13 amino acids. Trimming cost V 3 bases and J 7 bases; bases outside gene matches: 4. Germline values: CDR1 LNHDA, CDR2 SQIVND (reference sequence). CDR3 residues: CASSIKREAEQYF. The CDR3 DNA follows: TGTGCCAGTAGTATCAAGCGGGAGGCGGAGCAGTACTTC.

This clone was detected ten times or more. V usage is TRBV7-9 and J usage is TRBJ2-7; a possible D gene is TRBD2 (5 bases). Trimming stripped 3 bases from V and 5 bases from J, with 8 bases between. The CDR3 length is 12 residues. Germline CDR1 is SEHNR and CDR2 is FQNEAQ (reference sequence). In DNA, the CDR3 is TGTGCCAGCAGCTTCTCCGGGAACGAGCAGTACGTC. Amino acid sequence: CASSFSGNEQYV.

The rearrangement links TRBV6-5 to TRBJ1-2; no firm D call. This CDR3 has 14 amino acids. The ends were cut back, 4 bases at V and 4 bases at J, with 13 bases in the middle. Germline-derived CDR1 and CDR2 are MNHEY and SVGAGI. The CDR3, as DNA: TGTGCCAGCAGTTCCGCGGGAGGGCCCTATGGCTACACCTTC. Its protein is CASSSAGGPYGYTF.

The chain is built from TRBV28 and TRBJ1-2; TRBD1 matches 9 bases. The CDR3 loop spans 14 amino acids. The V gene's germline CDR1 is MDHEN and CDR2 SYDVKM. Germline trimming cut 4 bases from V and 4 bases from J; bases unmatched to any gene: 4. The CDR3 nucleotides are TGTGCCAGCAGTTCACAGGGGGCGCGCTATGGCTACACCTTC. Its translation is CASSSQGARYGYTF.